This entry describes one T cell receptor (beta chain). The PCR made use of 60 Vbeta and 13 Jbeta primers. The table came from immunoSEQ multiplex PCR; TCRdb's copy has only in-frame clones and leaves some out. In the table there are around 150,000 clones, about 75% of which are singletons. The data were obtained in a study of cytomegalovirus exposure and HLA in healthy donors. The V segment lost 6 bases and the J segment 3 bases; nucleotides outside the gene matches: 14. The germline V gene has CDR1 SEHNR and CDR2 FQNEAQ (reference sequence). The CDR3 has 17 residues. The rearrangement uses TRBV7-9 and TRBJ1-1, with 9 bases aligning to TRBD1. The receptor was isolated from a woman in her thirties or forties in good health and CMV-seronegative. Specimen: PBMCs. DNA for the CDR3: TGTGCCAGCAGTTCAACAGGGGGCCCGAGGGTGGACACTGAAGCTTTCTTT. Translating gives CASSSTGGPRVDTEAFF.